The 3 T cell receptor beta chains given below trace back to one sample, sequenced in a study of cytomegalovirus exposure and HLA in healthy donors. Amplification used 60 Vbeta primers and 13 Jbeta primers. Clones were read by immunoSEQ multiplex PCR, and TCRdb kept only the in-frame ones, dropping some. The sample carries 150,000 to 200,000 clones, 60% to 80% recorded once. Sequencing input: PBMCs. Receptors were obtained from a male donor in good health and CMV-seronegative.

The table lists this clone with a few counts. V usage is TRBV6-4 and J usage is TRBJ2-7; TRBD1 matches 10 bases. V gave up 5 bases and J gave up 5 bases; unmatched junction bases: 3. The CDR3 extends over 13 amino acids. From germline, CDR1 is MRHNA and CDR2 SNTAGT. The CDR3 loop reads CASSWDRGHEQYF. In nucleotides, the CDR3 is TGTGCCAGCAGTTGGGACAGGGGCCACGAGCAGTACTTC.

The V call is TRBV19, the J call TRBJ1-4; 7 bases fit TRBD1. The junction had 8 bases not matched to a gene; V was cut back by 7 bases and J by 0 bases. Germline CDR1 is LNHDA and CDR2 is SQIVND (reference sequence). This CDR3 contains 16 residues. CDR3 in amino acids: CASMRTGLATNEKLFF. In nucleotides, the CDR3 is TGTGCCAGTATGAGGACAGGCCTAGCAACTAATGAAAAACTGTTTTTT. The whole variable domain, filled in from reference TRBV19 and TRBJ1-4, reads DGGITQSPKYLFRKEGQNVTLSCEQNLNHDAMYWYRQDPGQGLRLIYYSQIVNDFQKGDIAEGYSVSREKKESFPLTVTSAQKNPTAFYLCASMRTGLATNEKLFFGSGTQLSVL.

This sequence joins TRBV5-1 and TRBJ1-4, with a possible D match to TRBD1 (5 bases). The germline gives CDR1 SGHRS, CDR2 YFSETQ. This CDR3 has 19 amino acids. Trimming removed 5 bases from V and 0 bases from J, with 23 bases in between. The CDR3 nucleotides are TGCGCCAGCAGGACTGGACGGACACACAATGCTGCAACTAATGAAAAACTGTTTTTT. Translated: CASRTGRTHNAATNEKLFF.